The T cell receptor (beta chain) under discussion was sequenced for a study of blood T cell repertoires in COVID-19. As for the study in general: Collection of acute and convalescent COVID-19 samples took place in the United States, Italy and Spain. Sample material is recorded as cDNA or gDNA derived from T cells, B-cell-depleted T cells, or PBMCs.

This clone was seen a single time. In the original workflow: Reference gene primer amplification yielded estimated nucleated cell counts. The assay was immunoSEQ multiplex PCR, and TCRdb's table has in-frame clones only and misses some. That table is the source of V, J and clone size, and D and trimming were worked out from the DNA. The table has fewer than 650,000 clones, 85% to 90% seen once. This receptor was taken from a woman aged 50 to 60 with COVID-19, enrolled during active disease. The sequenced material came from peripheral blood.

In DNA form, the CDR3 reads TGTGCCAGTAGTATAGGCGACAGGGACTTAACTGAGCAGTTCTTC. It specifies CASSIGDRDLTEQFF. The rearrangement uses TRBV19 and TRBJ2-1; maybe TRBD1 (7 bases). The CDR3 is made up of 15 amino acids. Germline CDR1 LNHDA, CDR2 SQIVND (reference sequence). V lost 1 base, J lost 9 bases, and 16 bases lay in between.